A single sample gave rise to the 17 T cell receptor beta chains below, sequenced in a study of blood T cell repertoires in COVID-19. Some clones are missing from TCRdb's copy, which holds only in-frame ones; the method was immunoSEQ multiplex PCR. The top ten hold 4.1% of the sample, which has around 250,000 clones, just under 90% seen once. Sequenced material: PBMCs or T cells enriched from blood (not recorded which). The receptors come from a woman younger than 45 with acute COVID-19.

In DNA form, the CDR3 reads TGTGCCAGCAGCCCTGGGACTAGCGGGGCCGCGGAGCAGTTCTTC. It encodes CASSPGTSGAAEQFF. The chain employs TRBV4-2 and TRBJ2-1; 13 bases agree with TRBD2. The J segment lost 10 bases and the V segment lost 4 bases, leaving 7 bases of the junction unmatched. This CDR3 comprises 15 residues. Germline V lookup: CDR1 LGHNA, CDR2 YNFKEQ.

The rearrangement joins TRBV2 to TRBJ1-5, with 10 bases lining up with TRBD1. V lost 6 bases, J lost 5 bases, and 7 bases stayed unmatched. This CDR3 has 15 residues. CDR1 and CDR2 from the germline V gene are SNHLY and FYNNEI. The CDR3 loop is CASSRVGTGDQPQHF. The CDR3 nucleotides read TGTGCCAGCAGCCGAGTAGGGACAGGGGATCAGCCCCAGCATTTT.

The CDR3 reads CASSLDQGETQYF. In DNA, the CDR3 is TGCGCCAGCAGCTTGGATCAGGGGGAGACCCAGTACTTC. The J gene is TRBJ2-5, the V gene TRBV5-1; weak D call: TRBD1 (6 bases). Per germline, CDR1 SGHRS and CDR2 YFSETQ. V lost 0 bases to trimming and J lost 5 bases, with 8 bases between them. The CDR3 is 13 residues long. Complete variable domain (other parts from reference TRBV5-1 and TRBJ2-5): KAGVTQTPRYLIKTRGQQVTLSCSPISGHRSVSWYQQTPGQGLQFLFEYFSETQRNKGNFPGRFSGRQFSNSRSEMNVSTLELGDSALYLCASSLDQGETQYFGPGTRLLVL.

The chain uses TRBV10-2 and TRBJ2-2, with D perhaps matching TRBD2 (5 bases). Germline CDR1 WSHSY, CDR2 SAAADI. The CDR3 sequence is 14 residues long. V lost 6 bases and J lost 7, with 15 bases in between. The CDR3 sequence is CASRMVARDGELFF. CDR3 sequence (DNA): TGCGCCAGCAGAATGGTAGCGAGGGACGGGGAGCTGTTTTTT.

CDR3 coding DNA: TGCGCCAGCAGTGAGTATGGGAGAGAAAATGAAAAACTGTTTTTT. The encoded protein is CASSEYGRENEKLFF. The chain links TRBV10-1 to TRBJ1-4; no firm D call. The CDR3 runs to 15 residues. The germline V gene has CDR1 WNHNN and CDR2 SYGVQD (reference sequence). The V gene lost 1 base and the J gene lost 5 bases, with 11 bases spanning the gap.

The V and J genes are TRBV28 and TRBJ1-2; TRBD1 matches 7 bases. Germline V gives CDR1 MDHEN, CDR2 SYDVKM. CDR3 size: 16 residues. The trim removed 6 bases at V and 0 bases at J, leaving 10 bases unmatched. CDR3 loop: CASRPDRATPNYGYTF. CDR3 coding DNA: TGTGCCAGCAGGCCAGACAGGGCAACCCCTAACTATGGCTACACCTTC.

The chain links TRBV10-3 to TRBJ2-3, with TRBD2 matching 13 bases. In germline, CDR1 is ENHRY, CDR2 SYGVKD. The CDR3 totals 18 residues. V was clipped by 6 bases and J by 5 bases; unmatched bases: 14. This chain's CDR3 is CAIRPGLAGFSPGDTQYF. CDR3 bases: TGTGCCATCAGGCCGGGACTAGCGGGATTCTCCCCCGGAGATACGCAGTATTTT.

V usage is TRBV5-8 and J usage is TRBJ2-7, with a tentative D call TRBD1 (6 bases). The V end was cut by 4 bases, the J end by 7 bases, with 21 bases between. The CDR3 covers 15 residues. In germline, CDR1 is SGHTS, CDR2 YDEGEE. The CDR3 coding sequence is TGTGCCAGCAGCCTCCGCCCGGCAGGGACAAGGGAGCAGTACTTC. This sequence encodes CASSLRPAGTREQYF. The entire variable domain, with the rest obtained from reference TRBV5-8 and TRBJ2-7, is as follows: EAGVTQSPTHLIKTRGQQATLRCSPISGHTSVYWYQQALGLGLQFLLWYDEGEERNRGNFPPRFSGRQFPNYSSELNVNALELEDSALYLCASSLRPAGTREQYFGPGTRLTVT.

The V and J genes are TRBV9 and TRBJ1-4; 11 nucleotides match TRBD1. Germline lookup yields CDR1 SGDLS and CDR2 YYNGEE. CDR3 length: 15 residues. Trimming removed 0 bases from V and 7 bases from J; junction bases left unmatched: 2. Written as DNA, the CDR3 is TGTGCCAGCAGCGTAGGGGGACAGGGGGTTGAAAAACTGTTTTTT. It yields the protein CASSVGGQGVEKLFF.

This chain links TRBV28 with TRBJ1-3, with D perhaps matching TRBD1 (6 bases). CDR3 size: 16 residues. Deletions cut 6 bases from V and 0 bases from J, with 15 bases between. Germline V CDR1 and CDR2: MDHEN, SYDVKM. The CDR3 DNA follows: TGTGCCAGCAGCTCCCAGGGGTGGAGCTCTGGAAACACCATATATTTT. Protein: CASSSQGWSSGNTIYF.

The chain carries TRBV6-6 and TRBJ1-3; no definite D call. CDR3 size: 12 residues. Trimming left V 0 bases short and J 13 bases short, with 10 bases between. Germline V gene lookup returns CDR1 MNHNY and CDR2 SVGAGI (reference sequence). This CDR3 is CASSYSRQMIYF. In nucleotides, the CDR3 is TGTGCCAGCAGTTACTCGAGGCAAATGATATATTTT.

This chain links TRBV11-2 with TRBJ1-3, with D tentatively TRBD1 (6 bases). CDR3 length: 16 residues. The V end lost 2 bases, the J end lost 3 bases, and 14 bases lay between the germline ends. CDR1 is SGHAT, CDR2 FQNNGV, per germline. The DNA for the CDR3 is TGTGCCAGCAGCTTACTTGGGGGGGCGTATGGAAACACCATATATTTT. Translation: CASSLLGGAYGNTIYF.

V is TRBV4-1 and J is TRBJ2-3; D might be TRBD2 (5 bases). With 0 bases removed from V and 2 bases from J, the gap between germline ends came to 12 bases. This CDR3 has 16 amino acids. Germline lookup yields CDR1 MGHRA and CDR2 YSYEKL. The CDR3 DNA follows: TGCGCCAGCAGCCAAGAACCGGGCGACTACACAGATACGCAGTATTTT. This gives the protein CASSQEPGDYTDTQYF.

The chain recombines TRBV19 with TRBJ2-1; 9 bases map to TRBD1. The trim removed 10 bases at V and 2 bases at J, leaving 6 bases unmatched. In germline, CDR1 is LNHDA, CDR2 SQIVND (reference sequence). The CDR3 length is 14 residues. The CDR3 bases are TGTGCCACCACTGACAGGGGGGCCTACAATGAGCAGTTCTTC. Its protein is CATTDRGAYNEQFF.

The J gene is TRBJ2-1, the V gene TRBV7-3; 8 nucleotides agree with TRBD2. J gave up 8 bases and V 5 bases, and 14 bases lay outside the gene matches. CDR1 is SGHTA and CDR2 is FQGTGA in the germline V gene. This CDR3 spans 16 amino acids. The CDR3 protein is CASSPWSGGSGDEQFF. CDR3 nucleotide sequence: TGTGCCAGCAGCCCTTGGTCGGGAGGGTCGGGGGATGAGCAGTTCTTC.

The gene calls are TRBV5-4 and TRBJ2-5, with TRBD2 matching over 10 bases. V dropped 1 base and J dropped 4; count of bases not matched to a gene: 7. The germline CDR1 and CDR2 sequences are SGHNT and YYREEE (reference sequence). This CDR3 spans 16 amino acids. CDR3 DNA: TGTGCCAGCAGCTTGTACCTAGCGGGAGTGGGAGAGACCCAGTACTTC. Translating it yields CASSLYLAGVGETQYF.

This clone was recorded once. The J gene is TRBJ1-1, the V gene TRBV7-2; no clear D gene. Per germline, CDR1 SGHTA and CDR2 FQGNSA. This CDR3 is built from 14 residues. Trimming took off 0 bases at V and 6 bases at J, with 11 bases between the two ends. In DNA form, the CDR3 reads TGTGCCAGCAGCTTAGCGTATCCCGGGGCTGAAGCTTTCTTT. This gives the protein CASSLAYPGAEAFF.